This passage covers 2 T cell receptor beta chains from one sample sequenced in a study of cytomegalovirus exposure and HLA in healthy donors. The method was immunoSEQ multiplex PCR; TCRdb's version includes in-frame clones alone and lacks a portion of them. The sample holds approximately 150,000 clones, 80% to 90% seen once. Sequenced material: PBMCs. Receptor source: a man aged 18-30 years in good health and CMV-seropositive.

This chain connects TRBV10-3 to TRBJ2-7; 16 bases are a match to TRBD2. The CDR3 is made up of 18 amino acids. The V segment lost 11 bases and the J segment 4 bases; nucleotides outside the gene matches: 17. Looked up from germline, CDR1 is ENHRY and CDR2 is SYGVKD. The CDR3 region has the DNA TGTGCCCCCGGAGATGGGACTAGCGGGAGGGGGGGGTTTTACGAGCAGTACTTC. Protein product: CAPGDGTSGRGGFYEQYF.

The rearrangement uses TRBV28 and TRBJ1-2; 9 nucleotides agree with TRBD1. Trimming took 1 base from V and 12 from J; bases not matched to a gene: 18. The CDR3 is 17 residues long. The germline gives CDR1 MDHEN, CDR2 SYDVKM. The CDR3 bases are TGTGCCAGCAGTTTATTTATATCACAGGGGGCGCCCTCAGGGAACACCTTC. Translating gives CASSLFISQGAPSGNTF.